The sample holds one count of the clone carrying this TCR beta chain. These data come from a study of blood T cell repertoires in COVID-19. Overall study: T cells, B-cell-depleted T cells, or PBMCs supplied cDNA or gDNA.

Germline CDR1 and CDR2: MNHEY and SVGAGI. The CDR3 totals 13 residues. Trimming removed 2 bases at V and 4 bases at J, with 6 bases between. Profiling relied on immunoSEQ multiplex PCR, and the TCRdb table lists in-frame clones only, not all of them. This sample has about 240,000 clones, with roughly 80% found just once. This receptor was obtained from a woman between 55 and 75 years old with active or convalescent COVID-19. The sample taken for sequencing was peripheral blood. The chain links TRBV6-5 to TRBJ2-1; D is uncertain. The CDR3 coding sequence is TGTGCCAGCAGTTACGAACAATACAATGAGCAGTTCTTC. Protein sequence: CASSYEQYNEQFF.